There are many counts of the clone carrying this TCR beta chain. Antigen unknown. The TCR beta libraries were generated through quantitative 5'-RACE incorporating molecular barcodes. TCRdb re-called the 5' RACE reads through MiXCR, storing one row per CDR3 protein. The sample lists 35,000 to 40,000 distinct CDR3 sequences; approximately 15% were seen once. The data were taken from a study of CD8 T cells in ankylosing spondylitis. Whole-study results and caveats: In ankylosing spondylitis patients, matched synovial fluid reportedly showed significant enrichment of disease-linked clones. Among TCR beta sequences, a motif of several highly homologous variants appeared characteristic of ankylosing spondylitis blood.

Germline trimming cut 5 bases from V and 2 bases from J; bases unmatched to any gene: 3. CDR1 is SEHNR, CDR2 FQNEAQ, per germline (reference sequence). The CDR3 runs to 15 residues. The rearrangement uses TRBV7-9 and TRBJ2-1; 10 bases are a match to TRBD2. The specimen sequenced was blood. The TCR comes from a male donor with ankylosing spondylitis or in good health (not recorded which). This CDR3 is CASSPGTSAYNEQFF. CDR3 nucleotide sequence: TGTGCCAGCAGCCCCGGGACTAGCGCCTACAATGAGCAGTTCTTC. Drawing the rest from reference TRBV7-9 and TRBJ2-1, the complete variable domain is DTGVSQNPRHKITKRGQNVTFRCDPISEHNRLYWYRQTLGQGPEFLTYFQNEAQLEKSRLLSDRFSAERPKGSFSTLEIQRTEQGDSAMYLCASSPGTSAYNEQFFGPGTRLTVL.